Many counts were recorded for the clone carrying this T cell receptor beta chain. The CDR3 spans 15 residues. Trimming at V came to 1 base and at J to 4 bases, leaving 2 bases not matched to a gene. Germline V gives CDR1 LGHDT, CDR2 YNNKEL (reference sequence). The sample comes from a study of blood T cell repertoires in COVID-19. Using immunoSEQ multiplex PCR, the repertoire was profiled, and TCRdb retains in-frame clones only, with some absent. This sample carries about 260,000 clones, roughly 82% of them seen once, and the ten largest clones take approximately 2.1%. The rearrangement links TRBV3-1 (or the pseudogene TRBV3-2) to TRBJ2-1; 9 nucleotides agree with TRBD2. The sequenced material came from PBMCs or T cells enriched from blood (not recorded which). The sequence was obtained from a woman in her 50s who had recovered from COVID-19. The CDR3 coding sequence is TGTGCCAGCAGCCAAGGGACTAGCGAGTACAATGAGCAGTTCTTC. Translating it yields CASSQGTSEYNEQFF.